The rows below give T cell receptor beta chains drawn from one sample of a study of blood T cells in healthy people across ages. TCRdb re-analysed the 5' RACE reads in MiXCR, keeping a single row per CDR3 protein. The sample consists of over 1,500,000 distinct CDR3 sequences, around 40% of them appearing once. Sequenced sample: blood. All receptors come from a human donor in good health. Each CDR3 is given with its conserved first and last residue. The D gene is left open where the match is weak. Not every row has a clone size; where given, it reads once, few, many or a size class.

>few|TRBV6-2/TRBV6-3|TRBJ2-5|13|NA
TGTGCCAGCCAACGGGTTCTCCAAGAGACCCAGTACTTC
CASQRVLQETQYF
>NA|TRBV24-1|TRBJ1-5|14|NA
TGTGCCACCAGTGAACACAATGAAAATCAGCCCCAGCATTTT
CATSEHNENQPQHF
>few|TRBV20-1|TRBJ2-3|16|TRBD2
TGCAGTGCTCCACCGGGACTAGCGGGGGGGTTTGATACGCAGTATTTT
CSAPPGLAGGFDTQYF
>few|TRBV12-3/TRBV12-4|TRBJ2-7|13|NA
TGTGCCAGCAGTTTTTGGGAGGTGTACGAGCAGTACTTC
CASSFWEVYEQYF
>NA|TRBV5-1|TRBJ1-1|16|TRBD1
TGCGCCAGCAGCTTTTCACAGGGGGAGATGAACACTGAAGCTTTCTTT
CASSFSQGEMNTEAFF
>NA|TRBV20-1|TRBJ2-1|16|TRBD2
TGCAGTGCTAGAGCTAGCGGGGGGGCCTGGTACAATGAGCAGTTCTTC
CSARASGGAWYNEQFF
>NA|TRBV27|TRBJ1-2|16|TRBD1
TGTGCCAGCAGTTTATCGGGGACAGTTCCTAACTATGGCTACACCTTC
CASSLSGTVPNYGYTF
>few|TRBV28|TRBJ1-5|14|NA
TGTGCCAGCAGGAATAGGGGGGTTTCACAGCCCCAGCATTTT
CASRNRGVSQPQHF
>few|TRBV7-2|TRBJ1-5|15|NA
TGTGCCAGCAGCTTAACAAACAGTTTCAATCAGCCCCAGCATTTT
CASSLTNSFNQPQHF
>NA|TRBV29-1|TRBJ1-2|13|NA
TGCAGCGCATCCGGGAACACGTTTTATGGCTACACCTTC
CSASGNTFYGYTF
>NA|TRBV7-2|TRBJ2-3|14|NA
TGTGCCAGCAGCCTCGGACTCTTCATGGATACGCAGTATTTT
CASSLGLFMDTQYF
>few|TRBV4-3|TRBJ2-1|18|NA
TGCGCCAGCAGCCAAGATATTGTAGGCAGGATTAGGTCAAATGAGCAGTTCTTC
CASSQDIVGRIRSNEQFF
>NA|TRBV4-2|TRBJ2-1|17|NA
TGTGCCAGCAGCCAAGATCTCTCTCCCGTCACCTACAATGAGCAGTTCTTC
CASSQDLSPVTYNEQFF
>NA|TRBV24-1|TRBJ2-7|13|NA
TGTGCCACCAGTGACGGGCGGAACAATGAGCAGTACTTC
CATSDGRNNEQYF
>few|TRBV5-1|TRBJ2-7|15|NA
TGCGCCAGCAGCTCTGACAGTTCTCTAGCCTACGAGCAGTACTTC
CASSSDSSLAYEQYF
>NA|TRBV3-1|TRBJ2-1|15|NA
TGTGCCAGCAGCCAAGGTCTGACGGTACGCGGTGAGCAGTTCTTC
CASSQGLTVRGEQFF
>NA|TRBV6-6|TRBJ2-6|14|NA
TGTGCCAGCAGTTACTCTAAAGGGGCCAACGTCCTGACTTTC
CASSYSKGANVLTF
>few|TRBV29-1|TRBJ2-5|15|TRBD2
TGCAGCGTTGAATCCCAGCGGGGCGACCAAGAGACCCAGTACTTC
CSVESQRGDQETQYF
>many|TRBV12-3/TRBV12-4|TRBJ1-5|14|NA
TGTGCCAGCAGTTTAGGACTTAGCAATCAGCCCCAGCATTTT
CASSLGLSNQPQHF
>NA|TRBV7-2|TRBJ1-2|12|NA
TGTGCCAGCAGCTTAAATGAAAATGGCTACACCTTC
CASSLNENGYTF
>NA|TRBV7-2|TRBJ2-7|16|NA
TGTGCCACTCCCCAGAAGGGCGGGGTACTATCCTACGAGCAGTACTTC
CATPQKGGVLSYEQYF
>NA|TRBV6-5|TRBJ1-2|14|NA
TGTGCCAGCAGTTACTCGCGGGGGTTTGGGGGCTACACCTTC
CASSYSRGFGGYTF
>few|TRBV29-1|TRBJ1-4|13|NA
TGCAGCGTCACAGGCGGGACTAATGAAAAACTGTTTTTT
CSVTGGTNEKLFF
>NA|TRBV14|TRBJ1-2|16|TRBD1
TGTGCCAGCAGCCAAGATAAAAGGGGGCGGAACTATGGCTACACCTTC
CASSQDKRGRNYGYTF
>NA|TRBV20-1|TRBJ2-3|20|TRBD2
TGCAGTGCTGGAGAAGAGGGGCTAGCGGGGGGGGGAATTTACACAGATACGCAGTATTTT
CSAGEEGLAGGGIYTDTQYF
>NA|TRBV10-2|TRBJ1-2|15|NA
TGCGCCAGCAGTGAGAAAAGCGGGGACCTCTATGGCTACACCTTC
CASSEKSGDLYGYTF
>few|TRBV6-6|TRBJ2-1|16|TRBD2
TGTGCCAGCAGTTACGGGCGCGGGGGCTCCTACAATGAGCAGTTCTTC
CASSYGRGGSYNEQFF
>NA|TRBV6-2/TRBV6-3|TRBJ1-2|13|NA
TGTGCCAGCAGCTGGGACACAGCCTATGGCTACACCTTC
CASSWDTAYGYTF
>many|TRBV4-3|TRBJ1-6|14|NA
TGCGCCAGCAGCCGGGATCGCATTAATTCACCCCTCCACTTT
CASSRDRINSPLHF
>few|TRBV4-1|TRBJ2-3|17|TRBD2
TGCGCCAGCAGCCAACCAGCTAGCGGGGGACGCACAGATACGCAGTATTTT
CASSQPASGGRTDTQYF
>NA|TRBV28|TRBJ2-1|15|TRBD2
TGTGCCAGCAGTAAGACTAGCGGTGGTTCCAATGAGCAGTTCTTC
CASSKTSGGSNEQFF